This record covers a single TCR beta chain. This entry is derived from a study of blood T cell repertoires in COVID-19. In the study overall: The samples span acute and convalescent COVID-19 from the United States, Italy and Spain. Sample material is recorded as cDNA or gDNA derived from T cells, B-cell-depleted T cells, or PBMCs.

In the original analysis: Reference gene primer amplification gave nucleated cell count estimates. Sequencing used immunoSEQ multiplex PCR; TCRdb keeps in-frame clones, though not all of them. D and trimming come from the DNA, and the V and J calls and clone size come from that table. This sample carries more than 200,000 clones, just under 85% of them seen once, and the ten largest clones take roughly 10%. This CDR3 is built from 14 residues. Trimming took 1 base from V and 5 from J; bases not matched to a gene: 4. The germline gives CDR1 SGHRS, CDR2 YFSETQ. V is TRBV5-1 and J is TRBJ1-1; TRBD1 matches at 8 bases. This clonotype originated in a man older than 75 with acute or convalescent COVID-19. Sequenced input: peripheral blood. The CDR3 sequence is CASSLQGARTEAFF. The CDR3 DNA reads TGCGCCAGCAGCTTGCAGGGGGCGCGGACTGAAGCTTTCTTT. The full variable domain, with the rest looked up from reference TRBV5-1 and TRBJ1-1, is KAGVTQTPRYLIKTRGQQVTLSCSPISGHRSVSWYQQTPGQGLQFLFEYFSETQRNKGNFPGRFSGRQFSNSRSEMNVSTLELGDSALYLCASSLQGARTEAFFGQGTRLTVV.